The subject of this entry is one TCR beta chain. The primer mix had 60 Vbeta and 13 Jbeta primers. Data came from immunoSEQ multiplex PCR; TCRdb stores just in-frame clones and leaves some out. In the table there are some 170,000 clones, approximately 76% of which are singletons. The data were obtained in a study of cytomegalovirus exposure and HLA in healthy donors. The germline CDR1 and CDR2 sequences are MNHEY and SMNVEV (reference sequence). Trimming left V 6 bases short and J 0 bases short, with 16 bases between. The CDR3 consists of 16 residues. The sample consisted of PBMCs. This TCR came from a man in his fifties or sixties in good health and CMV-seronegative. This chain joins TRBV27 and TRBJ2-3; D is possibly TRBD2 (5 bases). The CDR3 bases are TGTGCCAGCAGCCTCAGGAGGCCGTTTAGCACAGATACGCAGTATTTT. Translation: CASSLRRPFSTDTQYF.